Presented here are 19 T cell receptor beta chains from one specimen sequenced in a study of T cell responses to AZD1222 COVID-19 vaccine. Only in-frame clones appear in the TCRdb table, and some are missing; sequencing was by immunoSEQ multiplex PCR. The sample has 200,000 or so clones; about 87% are singletons. The source material was peripheral blood, sampled on day 0 of AZD1222 vaccination. These receptors were collected from an adult in good health.

This chain uses TRBV6-5 with TRBJ1-6; TRBD1 is a possible D gene (5 bases). The germline gives CDR1 MNHEY, CDR2 SVGAGI. This CDR3 spans 16 amino acids. Deletions cut 4 bases from V and 9 bases from J, with 19 bases between. As DNA, the CDR3 is TGTGCCAGCAGTTTTGGGGCCACCGCGTCCCGTTCACCCCTCCACTTT. It specifies CASSFGATASRSPLHF.

This chain links TRBV13 with TRBJ2-7; the D is unclear. Germline V gene data show CDR1 as PRHDT and CDR2 as FYEKMQ (reference sequence). The CDR3 loop spans 12 amino acids. V was cut by 2 bases and J by 4 bases, with 6 bases left in between. The CDR3 protein is CASSLLTYEQYF. Written as DNA, the CDR3 is TGTGCCAGCAGCTTATTAACGTACGAGCAGTACTTC.

The chain has TRBV5-1 and TRBJ1-5; 7 nucleotides align to TRBD1. Trimming cost V 2 bases and J 6 bases; bases outside gene matches: 11. This CDR3 contains 16 residues. Germline V gene data show CDR1 as SGHRS and CDR2 as YFSETQ. Here the CDR3 reads CASSLKSGGGSQPQHF. In DNA form, the CDR3 reads TGCGCCAGCAGCTTAAAGAGCGGAGGGGGCAGTCAGCCCCAGCATTTT.

The gene calls are TRBV7-2 and TRBJ2-5, with 11 positions matching TRBD2. V trimming: 4 bases; J trimming: 4 bases; junction bases outside the gene matches: 2. Germline assignment: CDR1 SGHTA and CDR2 FQGNSA. The CDR3 sequence is 14 residues long. CDR3 DNA sequence: TGTGCCAGCAGCTATAGCGGGGGGGTAGAGACCCAGTACTTC. Its translation: CASSYSGGVETQYF.

This clone appeared once. The gene calls are TRBV7-2 and TRBJ1-4, with D perhaps TRBD1 (5 bases). V was clipped by 4 bases and J by 5 bases, with 17 bases between them. Germline V CDR1 and CDR2: SGHTA, FQGNSA. The length of the CDR3 is 16 residues. The CDR3 DNA reads as TGTGCCAGCAGCTCCACAATGGGCCAGGGAAATGAAAAACTGTTTTTT. Its translation: CASSSTMGQGNEKLFF.

This chain links TRBV7-2 with TRBJ1-2; D may be TRBD1 (5 bases). This CDR3 is built from 13 residues. CDR1 is SGHTA and CDR2 is FQGNSA in the germline V gene. Trimming pared 5 bases from V and 6 bases from J, leaving 13 bases between. The CDR3 coding sequence is TGTGCCAGCAGCGCGAGGGACGGAAATGGCTACACCTTC. It specifies CASSARDGNGYTF.

The chain is built from TRBV3-1 (or the pseudogene TRBV3-2) and TRBJ2-7; 8 nucleotides line up with TRBD2. The V gene's germline CDR1 is LGHDT and CDR2 YNNKEL (reference sequence). The CDR3 has 15 amino acids. Losses at the gene ends were 0 bases for V and 7 bases for J; bases not matched to a gene: 8. The CDR3, as DNA: TGTGCCAGCAGCCAAGAGGGACGGAGCGGGGGAGAGCAGTACTTC. It codes for CASSQEGRSGGEQYF.

The J gene is TRBJ2-3, the V gene TRBV11-2, with 12 bases aligning to TRBD2. The trim removed 1 base at V and 2 bases at J, leaving 7 bases unmatched. The CDR3 extends over 18 amino acids. Per the germline V gene, CDR1 is SGHAT and CDR2 is FQNNGV. CDR3 nucleotide sequence: TGTGCCAGCAGCTTAGGGGCTAGCGGGGGGGGCGACACAGATACGCAGTATTTT. This encodes CASSLGASGGGDTDTQYF.

This chain links TRBV19 with TRBJ1-4, with D uncertain. The V end lost 4 bases, the J end lost 13 bases, and 25 bases lay between the germline ends. Per germline, CDR1 LNHDA and CDR2 SQIVND (reference sequence). CDR3 length: 16 amino acids. CDR3 region: CASSTLLTGPKRGLFF. CDR3 coding DNA: TGTGCCAGTAGTACCCTCCTCACGGGTCCCAAAAGAGGACTGTTTTTT.

The sample holds one count of this clone. The rearrangement links TRBV4-1 to TRBJ2-3; 7 nucleotides align to TRBD2. Germline-derived CDR1 and CDR2 are MGHRA and YSYEKL. The CDR3 consists of 15 residues. V was clipped by 1 base and J by 9 bases; unmatched bases: 10. The CDR3 DNA is TGCGCCAGCAGCCAAGGGGAGGGAGGCGGACAAACGCAGTATTTT. It specifies CASSQGEGGGQTQYF.

The V call is TRBV7-2, the J call TRBJ2-3; D possibly corresponds to TRBD2 (6 bases). Deletions cut 4 bases from V and 1 base from J, with 9 bases between. Germline CDR1 is SGHTA and CDR2 is FQGNSA. CDR3 length: 14 amino acids. The CDR3: CASSSGLGTDTQYF. The CDR3 coding sequence is TGTGCCAGCAGCTCGGGACTGGGCACAGATACGCAGTATTTT.

The CDR3 DNA sequence: TGTGCCAGCAGCTTAGGCAAGCGTCTGGGTCAGAACGGGGAGCTGTTTTTT. Its protein product is CASSLGKRLGQNGELFF. This chain links TRBV7-8 with TRBJ2-2, with D hard to call. The CDR3 spans 17 residues. Deletions cut 1 base from V and 7 bases from J, with 19 bases between. Per the germline V gene, CDR1 is SGHVS and CDR2 is FQNEAQ.

For the CDR3, the DNA is TGTGCCAGCAGCTTCTGGGGGCACGAGCAGTACTTC. Residues: CASSFWGHEQYF. This rearrangement joins TRBV5-4 to TRBJ2-7; weak D call: TRBD1 (6 bases). In germline, CDR1 is SGHNT, CDR2 YYREEE (reference sequence). Trimming removed 2 bases at V and 5 bases at J, with 8 bases between. The CDR3 has 12 amino acids.

The rearrangement links TRBV6-1 to TRBJ1-5; unclear D gene. The CDR3 extends over 13 amino acids. Trimming shortened V by 3 bases and J by 4 bases, and 7 bases separated the two germline ends. Per germline, CDR1 MNHNS and CDR2 SASEGT. The CDR3 region has the DNA TGTGCCAGCAGTGATCCTTTGAATCAGCCCCAGCATTTT. Protein sequence: CASSDPLNQPQHF.

The chain employs TRBV10-1 and TRBJ1-1; tentatively, D is TRBD1 (5 bases). This CDR3 contains 14 residues. V lost 6 bases and J lost 7, with 18 bases in between. Germline values: CDR1 WNHNN, CDR2 SYGVQD (reference sequence). CDR3 protein: CASSACQGRDEAFF. In DNA, the CDR3 is TGCGCCAGCAGCGCCTGTCAGGGCCGGGATGAAGCTTTCTTT.

Here the CDR3 reads CASSLRGSGGKPQHF. The CDR3 DNA reads TGTGCCAGCAGTTTAAGGGGTTCAGGGGGCAAGCCCCAGCATTTT. The genes are TRBV28 and TRBJ1-5; TRBD1 agrees at 8 bases. Germline V gene data show CDR1 as MDHEN and CDR2 as SYDVKM. The V gene end was trimmed by 2 bases and the J gene end by 8 bases; junction bases not matched to a gene: 8. This CDR3 is 15 amino acids long.

This clone showed up just once. This chain uses TRBV7-9 with TRBJ1-4, with 7 bases lining up with TRBD1. V lost 2 bases and J lost 5; bases outside the gene matches: 8. There are 16 residues in the CDR3. Per germline, CDR1 SEHNR and CDR2 FQNEAQ (reference sequence). The DNA for the CDR3 is TGTGCCAGCAGCTTATCGACATCAGGGGGAAATGAAAAACTGTTTTTT. This encodes CASSLSTSGGNEKLFF.

This clone was picked up one time. The chain has TRBV9 and TRBJ1-6, with D maybe TRBD1 (6 bases). CDR3 size: 15 residues. V shed 0 bases and J shed 9 bases, with 13 bases lying between them. Germline CDR1 is SGDLS and CDR2 is YYNGEE. The CDR3 here is CASSVDGGRGSPLHF. The DNA for the CDR3 is TGTGCCAGCAGCGTAGATGGGGGCAGGGGTTCACCCCTCCACTTT.

The chain combines TRBV12-3 or TRBV12-4 with TRBJ1-1, with D unresolved. This CDR3 has 13 residues. Trimming stripped 5 bases from V and 2 bases from J, with 9 bases between. CDR3 in amino acids: CASSPRGNTEAFF. The CDR3 coding sequence is TGTGCCAGCAGTCCTCGCGGAAACACTGAAGCTTTCTTT.